One T cell receptor (beta chain) is described in this entry. The data derive from a study of naive and memory T cell subsets. A UMI-containing oligonucleotide was joined by 3' ligation to the TCR cDNA template. RNA was extracted from more than 2 ml of whole blood of healthy adults. Unsorted total RNA, about 1 to 1000 ng, was DNase treated before reverse transcription. Germline loops: CDR1 SGHDN, CDR2 FVKESK. The V end was cut by 1 base, the J end by 9 bases, with 19 bases between. This CDR3 is 16 amino acids long. Ligated cDNA underwent four rounds of PCR with nested alpha and beta constant region primers and SP2. Alpha and beta constant region primers primed reverse transcription for blood and skin samples. In TCRdb, the UMI-ligation and nested PCR reads were re-called with MiXCR into one record per CDR3 protein. Of about 26,000 distinct CDR3 sequences in the sample, roughly 5.4% were seen once.

V usage is TRBV14 and J usage is TRBJ2-1; TRBD2 is a possible D gene (6 bases). Material for sequencing was blood. The TCR originated in an adult in good health. This CDR3 is CASSQGGSGRQGEQFF. CDR3 sequence (DNA): TGTGCCAGCAGCCAAGGAGGTAGTGGGAGGCAGGGTGAGCAGTTCTTC.